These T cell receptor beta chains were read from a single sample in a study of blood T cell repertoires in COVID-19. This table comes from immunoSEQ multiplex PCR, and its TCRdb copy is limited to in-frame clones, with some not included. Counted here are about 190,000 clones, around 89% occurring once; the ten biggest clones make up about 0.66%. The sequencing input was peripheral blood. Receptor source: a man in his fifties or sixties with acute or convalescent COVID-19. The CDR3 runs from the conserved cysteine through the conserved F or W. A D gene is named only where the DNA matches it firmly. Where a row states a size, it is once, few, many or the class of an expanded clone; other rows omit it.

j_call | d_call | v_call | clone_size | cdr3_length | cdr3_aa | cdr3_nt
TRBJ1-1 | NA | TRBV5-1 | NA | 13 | CASSQEQNTEAFF | TGCGCCAGCAGCCAAGAGCAGAACACTGAAGCTTTCTTT
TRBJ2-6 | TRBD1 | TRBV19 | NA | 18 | CASSIRDRGLSGANVLTF | TGTGCCAGTAGTATCCGGGACAGGGGGCTCTCTGGGGCCAACGTCCTGACTTTC
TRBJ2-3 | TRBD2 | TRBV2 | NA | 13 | CASLGEGLGTQYF | TGTGCCAGCTTAGGGGAGGGCCTTGGTACGCAGTATTTT
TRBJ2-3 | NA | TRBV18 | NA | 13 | CASSSQRVDTQYF | TGTGCCAGCTCCTCCCAGAGGGTGGATACGCAGTATTTT
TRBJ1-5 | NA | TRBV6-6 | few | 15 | CASSYSKARDQPQHF | TGTGCCAGCAGTTACTCGAAGGCACGGGATCAGCCCCAGCATTTT
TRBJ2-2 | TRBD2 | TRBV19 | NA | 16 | CASSIRGGMYTGELFF | TGTGCCAGTAGTATACGCGGGGGGATGTACACCGGGGAGCTGTTTTTT
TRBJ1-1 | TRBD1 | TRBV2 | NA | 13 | CASPGQGTTEAFF | TGTGCCAGTCCGGGACAGGGGACCACTGAAGCTTTCTTT
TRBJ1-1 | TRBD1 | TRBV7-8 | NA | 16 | CASSPNGAGGHTEAFF | TGTGCCAGCAGCCCGAACGGGGCAGGGGGCCACACTGAAGCTTTCTTT
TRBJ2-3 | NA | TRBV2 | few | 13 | CASSDIASDTQYF | TGTGCCAGCAGTGATATAGCCTCAGATACGCAGTATTTT
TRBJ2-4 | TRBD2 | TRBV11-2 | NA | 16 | CASSLGGALAKNIQYF | TGTGCCAGCAGCTTGGGAGGGGCCCTAGCCAAAAACATTCAGTACTTC
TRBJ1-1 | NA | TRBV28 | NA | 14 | CASSLWTENTEAFF | TGTGCCAGCAGTTTATGGACAGAGAACACTGAAGCTTTCTTT
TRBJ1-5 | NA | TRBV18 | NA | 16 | CASSGPGNRVNQPQHF | TGTGCCAGCTCTGGTCCAGGTAACAGGGTCAATCAGCCCCAGCATTTT
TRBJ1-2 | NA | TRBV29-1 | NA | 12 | CSVGPGNYGYTF | TGCAGCGTTGGTCCAGGGAACTATGGCTACACCTTC
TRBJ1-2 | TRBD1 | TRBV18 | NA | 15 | CASSPSDRVDYGYTF | TGTGCCAGCTCGCCGTCGGACAGGGTAGACTATGGCTACACCTTC
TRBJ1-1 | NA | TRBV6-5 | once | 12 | CATNRVNTEAFF | TGTGCCACGAACAGAGTGAACACTGAAGCTTTCTTT
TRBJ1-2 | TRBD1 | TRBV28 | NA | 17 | CASSPQGQNGPRYGYTF | TGTGCCAGCAGCCCACAGGGACAGAACGGTCCTCGATATGGCTACACCTTC
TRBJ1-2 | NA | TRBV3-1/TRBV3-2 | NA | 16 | CASSQGTDPRNYGYTF | TGTGCCAGCAGCCAAGGGACAGACCCCCGTAACTATGGCTACACCTTC
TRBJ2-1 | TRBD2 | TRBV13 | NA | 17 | CASSLGSGGPNYNEQFF | TGTGCCAGCAGCTTAGGATCGGGAGGGCCGAATTACAATGAGCAGTTCTTC
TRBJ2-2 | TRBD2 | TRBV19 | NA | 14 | CASGSGANTGELFF | TGTGCCAGCGGTAGCGGGGCAAACACCGGGGAGCTGTTTTTT
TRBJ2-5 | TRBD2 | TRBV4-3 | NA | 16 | CASSQLAGGLQETQYF | TGCGCCAGCAGCCAACTAGCGGGGGGGTTACAAGAGACCCAGTACTTC
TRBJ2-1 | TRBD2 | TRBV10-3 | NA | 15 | CAISETAGGNNEQFF | TGTGCCATCAGTGAGACGGCGGGGGGGAACAATGAGCAGTTCTTC
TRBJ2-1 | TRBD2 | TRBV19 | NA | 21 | CASSILGTLAGGTIRSNEQFF | TGTGCCAGTAGTATATTGGGGACATTAGCGGGAGGGACTATTAGATCAAATGAGCAGTTCTTC
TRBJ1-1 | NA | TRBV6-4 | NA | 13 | CASSEDYGTEAFF | TGTGCCAGCAGTGAGGATTACGGGACTGAAGCTTTCTTT
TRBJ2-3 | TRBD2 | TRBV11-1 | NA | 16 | CASSLTLAGATDTQYF | TGTGCCAGCAGCTTAACCCTAGCGGGGGCGACAGATACGCAGTATTTT
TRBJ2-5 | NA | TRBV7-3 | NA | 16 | CASSPGGGGRGETQYF | TGTGCCAGCAGCCCCGGAGGAGGGGGCAGGGGAGAGACCCAGTACTTC
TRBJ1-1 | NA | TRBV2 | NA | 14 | CASCRDTMNTEAFF | TGTGCCAGCTGCCGGGACACTATGAACACTGAAGCTTTCTTT
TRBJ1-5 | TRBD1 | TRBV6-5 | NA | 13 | CASSYPGGQPQHF | TGTGCCAGCAGTTACCCAGGGGGGCAGCCCCAGCATTTT
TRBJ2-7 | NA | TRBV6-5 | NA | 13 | CASRGKGAYEQYF | TGTGCCAGCAGGGGGAAGGGGGCCTACGAGCAGTACTTC
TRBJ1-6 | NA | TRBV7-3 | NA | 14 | CASSSQSVGSPLHF | TGTGCCAGCAGCTCTCAATCGGTCGGTTCACCCCTCCACTTT
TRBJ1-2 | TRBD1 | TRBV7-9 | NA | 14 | CASSGRRDSYGYTF | TGTGCCAGCAGCGGCCGCCGGGACAGCTATGGCTACACCTTC
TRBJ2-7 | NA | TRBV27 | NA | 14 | CASSLGQRTYEQYF | TGTGCCAGCAGTTTAGGCCAGCGGACCTACGAGCAGTACTTC
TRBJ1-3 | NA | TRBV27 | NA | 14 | CASRAGTTGNTIYF | TGTGCCAGCAGGGCCGGGACAACTGGAAACACCATATATTTT
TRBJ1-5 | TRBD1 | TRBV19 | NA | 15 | CASTQRGGSNQPQHF | TGTGCCAGTACTCAAAGAGGGGGCAGCAATCAGCCCCAGCATTTT
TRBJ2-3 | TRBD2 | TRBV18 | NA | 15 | CASSQVRLAADTQYF | TGTGCCAGCTCACAGGTCCGGCTAGCGGCAGATACGCAGTATTTT
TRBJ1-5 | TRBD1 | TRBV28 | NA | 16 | CASSIPTGFGNQPQHF | TGTGCCAGCAGTATACCGACAGGGTTTGGCAATCAGCCCCAGCATTTT
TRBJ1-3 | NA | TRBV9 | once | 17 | CASSDGHTLVSGNTIYF | TGTGCCAGCAGCGATGGACACACCCTAGTCTCTGGAAACACCATATATTTT
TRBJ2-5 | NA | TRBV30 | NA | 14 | CAWNTAGLRETQYF | TGTGCCTGGAATACGGCAGGGCTGCGAGAGACCCAGTACTTC
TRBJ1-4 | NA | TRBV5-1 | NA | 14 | CASSGGEDGEKLFF | TGCGCCAGCAGCGGTGGGGAGGATGGTGAAAAACTGTTTTTT
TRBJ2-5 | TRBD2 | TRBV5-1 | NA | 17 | CASSRQGLARPQETQYF | TGCGCCAGCAGCCGTCAGGGACTAGCGAGACCGCAAGAGACCCAGTACTTC
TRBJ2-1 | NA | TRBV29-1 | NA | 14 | CSVDTDSFYNEQFF | TGCAGCGTTGATACGGACAGTTTTTACAATGAGCAGTTCTTC
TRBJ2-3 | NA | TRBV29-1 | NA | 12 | CSVAPGIDTQYF | TGCAGCGTTGCCCCGGGGATAGATACGCAGTATTTT
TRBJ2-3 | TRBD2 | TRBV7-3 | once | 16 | CASSLMASGGADTQYF | TGTGCCAGCAGCTTAATGGCTAGCGGGGGGGCAGATACGCAGTATTTT
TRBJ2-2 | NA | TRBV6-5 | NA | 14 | CASSYSNGGGELFF | TGTGCCAGCAGTTACTCGAACGGGGGCGGGGAGCTGTTTTTT
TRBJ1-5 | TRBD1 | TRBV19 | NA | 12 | CASGTGDQPQHF | TGTGCCAGTGGAACAGGGGATCAGCCCCAGCATTTT
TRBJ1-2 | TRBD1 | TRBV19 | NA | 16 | CASSIDRQGLRYGYTF | TGTGCCAGTAGTATAGACCGACAGGGCCTCCGCTATGGCTACACCTTC
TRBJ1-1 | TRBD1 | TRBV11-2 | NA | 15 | CASSVGGPMNTEAFF | TGTGCCAGCAGCGTAGGGGGCCCCATGAACACTGAAGCTTTCTTT
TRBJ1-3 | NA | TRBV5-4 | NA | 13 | CASRDRGGNTIYF | TGTGCCAGCAGGGACCGGGGGGGAAACACCATATATTTT
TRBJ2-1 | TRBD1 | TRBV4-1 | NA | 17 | CASSHPGQGALYNEQFF | TGCGCCAGCAGCCATCCGGGACAGGGGGCTCTTTACAATGAGCAGTTCTTC
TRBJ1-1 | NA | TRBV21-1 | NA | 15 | CASSKVPTQDGEAFF | TGTGCCAGCAGCAAAGTCCCGACACAGGACGGAGAAGCTTTCTTT
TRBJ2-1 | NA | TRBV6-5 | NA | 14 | CASSPWTVYNEQFF | TGTGCCAGCAGCCCCTGGACAGTATACAATGAGCAGTTCTTC
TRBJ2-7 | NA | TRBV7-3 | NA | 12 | CASSFTRAEQYF | TGTGCCAGCAGCTTTACTAGAGCCGAGCAGTACTTC
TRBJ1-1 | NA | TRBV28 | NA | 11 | CASRWSTEAFF | TGTGCCAGCAGATGGAGCACTGAAGCTTTCTTT